These 27 T cell receptor beta chains were all obtained from the same sample, sequenced in a study of T cell clones after liver transplantation. Using immunoSEQ multiplex PCR, the repertoire was profiled, and TCRdb retains in-frame clones only, with some absent. The profile covers over 60,000 clones, with around 80% appearing a single time and around 0.66% taken by the ten largest. The sample consisted of CD4+ T cells from blood, taken before liver transplant. The receptors were sampled from a human donor who received a liver transplant.

The chain carries TRBV12-5 and TRBJ2-5; D is perhaps TRBD1 (5 bases). The last part of the DNA fits TRBJ2-7 better; the J call may be wrong. Per germline, CDR1 LGHNT and CDR2 FRNRAP. This CDR3 spans 16 amino acids. This CDR3 reads CASASQPVDTNYEQYF. DNA of the CDR3: TGTGCTAGTGCGTCCCAACCGGTGGACACCAACTACGAGCAGTACTTC.

CDR3 residues: CASTLGTAGAGELFF. The CDR3 DNA is TGTGCCAGCACCTTGGGGACAGCGGGGGCCGGGGAGCTGTTTTTT. V is TRBV28 and J is TRBJ2-2; perhaps TRBD2 as D (8 bases). The CDR3 totals 15 residues. Looked up from germline, CDR1 is MDHEN and CDR2 is SYDVKM. Trimming stripped 7 bases from V and 6 bases from J, with 18 bases between.

This clone was detected only a few times. The chain has TRBV11-2 and TRBJ2-1, with 7 bases aligning to TRBD2. Germline lookup yields CDR1 SGHAT and CDR2 FQNNGV. The V segment lost 7 bases and the J segment 13 bases; nucleotides outside the gene matches: 16. The CDR3 contains 14 residues. The CDR3: CASTKRAGDVYQFF. CDR3 DNA: TGTGCCAGCACCAAACGGGCGGGAGATGTTTACCAGTTCTTC.

The rearrangement joins TRBV7-2 to TRBJ1-2; D call uncertain. The CDR3 runs 14 residues. Trimming took 5 bases from V and 0 from J, leaving 10 bases between them. Germline CDR1 reads SGHTA; CDR2 reads FQGNSA. DNA for the CDR3: TGTGCCAGCAGCCCCGGCTATTCTAACTATGGCTACACCTTC. Translated, it gives CASSPGYSNYGYTF.

This clone was recorded a few times. The gene calls are TRBV2 and TRBJ1-2, with D hard to call. The length of the CDR3 is 11 residues. V shed 4 bases and J shed 7 bases, with 7 bases lying between them. Germline values: CDR1 SNHLY, CDR2 FYNNEI. CDR3 nucleotides: TGTGCCAGCAGTGTGACTTTTGGCTACACCTTC. Translated: CASSVTFGYTF.

In nucleotides, the CDR3 is TGTGCCAGCGGACTAGCGGGAGTCGGTGAGACCCAGTACTTC. This translates into CASGLAGVGETQYF. The gene calls are TRBV6-5 and TRBJ2-5; the match to TRBD2 covers 13 bases. V shed 8 bases and J 5 bases; nucleotides not matched to a gene: 5. CDR3 size: 14 residues. Germline V gene lookup returns CDR1 MNHEY and CDR2 SVGAGI.

The chain is built from TRBV5-1 and TRBJ2-3, with D tentatively TRBD2 (6 bases). Germline-derived CDR1 and CDR2 are SGHRS and YFSETQ. The CDR3 spans 17 residues. Deletions cut 4 bases from V and 1 base from J, with 19 bases between. CDR3 protein: CASSLMVPGLGTDTQYF. CDR3 coding DNA: TGCGCCAGCAGCCTAATGGTTCCGGGACTGGGCACAGATACGCAGTATTTT.

Only a few counts were recorded for this clone. The V and J genes are TRBV10-3 and TRBJ1-5; tentatively, D is TRBD1 (6 bases). Between the trimmed V and J ends, which lost 5 bases and 2 bases, there was a span of 16 bases. The CDR3 has 16 amino acids. Germline CDR1 reads ENHRY; CDR2 reads SYGVKD. CDR3 nucleotide sequence: TGTGCCATCAGTCCTACAGGGTTTAAGGGCAATCAGCCCCAGCATTTT. Its translation is CAISPTGFKGNQPQHF.

The chain recombines TRBV14 with TRBJ2-7; 13 positions match TRBD2. The V gene end was trimmed by 1 base and the J gene end by 4 bases; junction bases not matched to a gene: 7. The CDR3 length is 17 residues. Germline-derived CDR1 and CDR2 are SGHDN and FVKESK. The CDR3 loop reads CASSQARGLAGLYEQYF. DNA for the CDR3: TGTGCCAGCAGCCAAGCAAGGGGACTAGCGGGACTATACGAGCAGTACTTC.

The rearrangement joins TRBV6-1 to TRBJ2-7, with D possibly being TRBD2 (5 bases). Germline V CDR1 and CDR2: MNHNS, SASEGT. This CDR3 is 13 amino acids long. V was trimmed by 3 bases and J by 3 bases, leaving 9 bases between them. CDR3 sequence reads: CASSEREGYEQYF. The CDR3 DNA is TGTGCCAGCAGTGAGCGTGAGGGCTACGAGCAGTACTTC.

The V gene is TRBV27, the J gene TRBJ1-2; 9 bases match TRBD1. This CDR3 comprises 13 residues. Germline loops: CDR1 MNHEY, CDR2 SMNVEV (reference sequence). The V segment lost 6 bases and the J segment 6 bases; nucleotides outside the gene matches: 5. In DNA, the CDR3 is TGTGCCAGCAGCCATAGGACAGGGGATGGCTACACCTTC. Translation gives CASSHRTGDGYTF.

J is TRBJ2-1 and V is TRBV5-1, with D tentatively TRBD1 (6 bases). V lost 0 bases and J 3 bases, leaving 10 bases between the germline ends. Per germline, CDR1 SGHRS and CDR2 YFSETQ. The length of the CDR3 is 15 residues. CDR3 sequence reads: CASSLVGAGYNEQFF. The CDR3 DNA is TGCGCCAGCAGCTTGGTGGGGGCCGGCTACAATGAGCAGTTCTTC.

The CDR3 DNA reads as TGTGCCAGCAGTCGGGAGCGGGCCAACAATGAGCAGTTCTTC. Its translation: CASSRERANNEQFF. This sequence joins TRBV6-1 and TRBJ2-1, with D perhaps TRBD2 (6 bases). The CDR3 spans 14 residues. In germline, CDR1 is MNHNS, CDR2 SASEGT. The V gene lost 5 bases and the J gene lost 5 bases, with 13 bases spanning the gap.

In this sample, this clone turned up once. The chain employs TRBV11-2 and TRBJ2-7; D may match TRBD1 or TRBD2 (7 bases each). The CDR3 covers 15 residues. The germline V gene has CDR1 SGHAT and CDR2 FQNNGV. Trimming pared 5 bases from V and 2 bases from J, leaving 16 bases between. The CDR3: CASSQGEGATYEQYF. DNA of the CDR3: TGTGCCAGCAGCCAAGGGGAGGGGGCCACCTACGAGCAGTACTTC.

This chain joins TRBV5-1 and TRBJ2-5; tentative D call: TRBD1 (6 bases). Trimming pared 0 bases from V and 4 bases from J, leaving 19 bases between. The germline V gene encodes CDR1 SGHRS and CDR2 YFSETQ. The CDR3 is made up of 17 amino acids. The CDR3 loop is CASSLVPDLTGIETQYF. DNA of the CDR3: TGCGCCAGCAGCTTGGTCCCTGACCTTACAGGGATAGAGACCCAGTACTTC.

In regard to this clone: At the DNA level, this CDR3 is encoded by other sequences in the same sample as well. The CDR3 sequence is CASSEGAGTEAFF. The CDR3 coding sequence is TGTGCCAGCAGTGAGGGGGCCGGGACTGAAGCTTTCTTT. The chain is built from TRBV2 and TRBJ1-1; D is perhaps TRBD1 (6 bases). CDR1 SNHLY and CDR2 FYNNEI come from the germline V gene. V lost 3 bases and J lost 5, with 10 bases in between. The CDR3 sequence is 13 residues long.

The rearrangement joins TRBV2 to TRBJ1-2; D might be TRBD1 (5 bases). The germline gives CDR1 SNHLY, CDR2 FYNNEI. The germline V and J ends were trimmed by 5 bases and 5 bases, with 12 bases remaining between them. The CDR3 is 13 amino acids. The CDR3 nucleotides read TGTGCCAGCAGTATTATAGGGGCTTATGGCTACACCTTC. Protein product: CASSIIGAYGYTF.

J is TRBJ2-7 and V is TRBV2, with no clear D. Germline CDR1 is SNHLY and CDR2 is FYNNEI. The V end was cut by 4 bases, the J end by 2 bases, with 9 bases between. The CDR3 length is 13 residues. DNA for the CDR3: TGTGCCAGCAGTGTGGGCAGACCCTACGAGCAGTACTTC. Its protein is CASSVGRPYEQYF.

This rearrangement joins TRBV6-6 to TRBJ2-7, with D possibly being TRBD2 (6 bases). CDR1 and CDR2 (germline): MNHNY, SVGAGI (reference sequence). This CDR3 has 16 amino acids. The V and J ends lost 2 bases and 5 bases respectively, with 19 bases between them. Here the CDR3 reads CASSYGAGPIRNEQYF. The CDR3 coding sequence is TGTGCCAGCAGTTACGGAGCGGGCCCCATCCGGAACGAGCAGTACTTC.

This clone was seen a few times. The chain uses TRBV28 and TRBJ1-5; D is possibly TRBD1 (5 bases). V lost 3 bases and J lost 4, with 10 bases in between. Germline V gene data show CDR1 as MDHEN and CDR2 as SYDVKM. The CDR3 contains 14 residues. This chain's CDR3 is CASSFAAGNQPQHF. CDR3 DNA: TGTGCCAGCAGTTTTGCGGCAGGGAATCAGCCCCAGCATTTT.

Here the CDR3 reads CASSLVGSGYNEQFF. CDR3 coding DNA: TGTGCCAGCAGCTTAGTAGGTAGCGGATACAATGAGCAGTTCTTC. This chain links TRBV7-8 with TRBJ2-1; the D gene is possibly TRBD2 (6 bases). In germline, CDR1 is SGHVS, CDR2 FQNEAQ. This CDR3 is built from 15 residues. Trimming cost V 1 base and J 4 bases, with 11 bases left between them.

This chain uses TRBV6-5 with TRBJ2-2; no definite D call. Germline-derived CDR1 and CDR2 are MNHEY and SVGAGI. This CDR3 is built from 15 residues. The ends were cut back, 5 bases at V and 3 bases at J, with 13 bases in the middle. CDR3: CASSASSGYTGELFF. For the CDR3, the DNA is TGTGCCAGCAGTGCGTCTTCGGGTTACACCGGGGAGCTGTTTTTT.

This clone was recorded only once. This CDR3 is CASSPGQGRTNNEQFF. The CDR3 DNA is TGTGCCAGCAGCCCAGGACAGGGCAGAACCAACAATGAGCAGTTCTTC. This chain connects TRBV7-8 to TRBJ2-1, with 8 bases fitting TRBD1. The CDR3 has 16 amino acids. Trimming removed 5 bases from V and 5 bases from J; junction bases left unmatched: 11. CDR1 is SGHVS, CDR2 FQNEAQ, per germline. Using reference TRBV7-8 and TRBJ2-1 for the parts outside the CDR3, the full variable domain is GAGVSQSPRYKVAKRGQDVALRCDPISGHVSLFWYQQALGQGPEFLTYFQNEAQLDKSGLPSDRFFAERPEGSVSTLKIQRTQQEDSAVYLCASSPGQGRTNNEQFFGPGTRLTVL.

The rearrangement links TRBV6-6 to TRBJ1-5; D not resolved. Germline V gene sequence: CDR1 MNHNY, CDR2 SVGAGI (reference sequence). The CDR3 covers 16 residues. Trimming stripped 2 bases from V and 4 bases from J, with 15 bases between. The CDR3 DNA is TGTGCCAGCAGTTACCACCTAGTGGCCCCAAATCAGCCCCAGCATTTT. This sequence encodes CASSYHLVAPNQPQHF.

V and J are TRBV5-1 and TRBJ1-1; tentatively, D is TRBD1 (5 bases). CDR1 and CDR2 from the germline V gene are SGHRS and YFSETQ. The CDR3 is 14 residues long. Trimming removed 0 bases at V and 3 bases at J, with 9 bases between. CDR3 coding DNA: TGCGCCAGCAGCTTGGTGTTAGGGGACACTGAAGCTTTCTTT. It is translated as CASSLVLGDTEAFF.

This sequence joins TRBV28 and TRBJ1-2, with 7 bases aligning to TRBD1. V trimming: 7 bases; J trimming: 6 bases; junction bases outside the gene matches: 8. CDR1 is MDHEN and CDR2 is SYDVKM in the germline V gene. This CDR3 comprises 13 residues. CDR3 nucleotide sequence: TGTGCCAGCACTAAAGACAGGGTTCATGGCTACACCTTC. Translating it yields CASTKDRVHGYTF.

As DNA, the CDR3 is TGTGCCAGCAGTTTCATGGGCAGGACCAGCACAGATACGCAGTATTTT. This codes for CASSFMGRTSTDTQYF. The chain recombines TRBV28 with TRBJ2-3; D unclear. This CDR3 has 16 amino acids. Germline V gives CDR1 MDHEN, CDR2 SYDVKM. Trimming cost V 3 bases and J 0 bases, with 13 bases left between them.